This TCR beta chain originates from a study of Ad26.COV2.S vaccination and SARS-CoV-2 variants. Study summary: A participant enrolled in the COV1001 Ad26.COV2.S trial arm provided the sample. Ad26.COV2.S, an intramuscular injection, was given once or twice 56 days apart. Points from the study as a whole: Compared with placebo recipients, vaccine recipients had higher spike-specific TCR breadth.

This CDR3 spans 13 amino acids. Germline V gives CDR1 SEHNR, CDR2 FQNEAQ (reference sequence). The V end was cut by 3 bases, the J end by 5 bases, with 8 bases between. The treatment: 15 to 20 received Ad26.COV2.S at low or high dose, single or two shots; five or six received placebo; per-sample allocation not given. On day 63 after the first injection, vaccine and placebo recipients gave samples. Method: immunoSEQ multiplex PCR; TCRdb's copy keeps in-frame clones and lacks some. The sample contains some 460,000 clones, 80% to 90% of which appear only once. As regards this clone: Its antigen remains unknown.

This chain joins TRBV7-9 and TRBJ2-1; TRBD2 is a possible D gene (5 bases). This specimen consisted of peripheral blood, obtained in a trial of Ad26.COV2.S vaccine versus placebo. This clonotype was obtained from a person aged 18 to 59 who received the Ad26.COV2.S COVID-19 vaccine or a placebo. Here the CDR3 DNA reads TGTGCCAGCAGCTTTGGAGGAGACAATGAGCAGTTCTTC. This gives the protein CASSFGGDNEQFF.